This T cell receptor (beta chain) was obtained from a study of CD8 T cells in Susac syndrome. Sequencing of TCR beta covered CD8+ and CD4+ T cells obtained from blood. TEMRA cells were FACS-enriched, while CD8+ and CD4+ T cells were negatively isolated. Notes on the study in general: Only a relatively small number of individuals were included in the TCR sequencing and HLA analysis.

With regard to this clonotype: Antigen unknown.

The CDR3 consists of 14 residues. Germline V gene data show CDR1 as SGHKS and CDR2 as YYEKEE (reference sequence). Trimming took off 4 bases at V and 2 bases at J, with 13 bases between the two ends. Random hexamers primed reverse transcription of about 0.5 to 1 ug RNA. Amplification of TCR beta CDR3 by immunoSEQ multiplex PCR spanned 54 Vbeta and 13 Jbeta. TCRdb redid the calling of the immunoSEQ multiplex PCR reads with MiXCR, one entry per CDR3 protein. This sample has about 400,000 distinct CDR3 sequences, with around 85% found just once. Source material: CD8+ T cells from PBMCs. The receptor comes from a human donor with multiple sclerosis. The rearrangement joins TRBV5-5 to TRBJ2-7, with D possibly matching TRBD1 (6 bases). The CDR3 bases are TGTGCCAGCAGCGCGACAGGAATCCCCTACGAGCAGTACTTC. Its protein is CASSATGIPYEQYF.